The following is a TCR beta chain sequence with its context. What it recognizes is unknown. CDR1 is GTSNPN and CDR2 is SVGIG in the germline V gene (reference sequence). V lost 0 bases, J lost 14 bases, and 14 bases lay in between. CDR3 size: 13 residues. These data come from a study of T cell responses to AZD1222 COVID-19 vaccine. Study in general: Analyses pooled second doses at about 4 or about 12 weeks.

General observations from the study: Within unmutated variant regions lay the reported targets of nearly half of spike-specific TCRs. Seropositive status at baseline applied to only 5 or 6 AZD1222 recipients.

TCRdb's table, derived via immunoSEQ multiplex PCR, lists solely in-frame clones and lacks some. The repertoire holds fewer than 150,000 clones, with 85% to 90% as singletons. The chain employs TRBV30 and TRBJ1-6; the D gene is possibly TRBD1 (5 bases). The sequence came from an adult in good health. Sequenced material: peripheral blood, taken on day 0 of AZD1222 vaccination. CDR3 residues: CAWSVSGGEALHF. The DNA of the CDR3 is TGTGCCTGGAGTGTATCGGGGGGGGAGGCCCTCCACTTT.